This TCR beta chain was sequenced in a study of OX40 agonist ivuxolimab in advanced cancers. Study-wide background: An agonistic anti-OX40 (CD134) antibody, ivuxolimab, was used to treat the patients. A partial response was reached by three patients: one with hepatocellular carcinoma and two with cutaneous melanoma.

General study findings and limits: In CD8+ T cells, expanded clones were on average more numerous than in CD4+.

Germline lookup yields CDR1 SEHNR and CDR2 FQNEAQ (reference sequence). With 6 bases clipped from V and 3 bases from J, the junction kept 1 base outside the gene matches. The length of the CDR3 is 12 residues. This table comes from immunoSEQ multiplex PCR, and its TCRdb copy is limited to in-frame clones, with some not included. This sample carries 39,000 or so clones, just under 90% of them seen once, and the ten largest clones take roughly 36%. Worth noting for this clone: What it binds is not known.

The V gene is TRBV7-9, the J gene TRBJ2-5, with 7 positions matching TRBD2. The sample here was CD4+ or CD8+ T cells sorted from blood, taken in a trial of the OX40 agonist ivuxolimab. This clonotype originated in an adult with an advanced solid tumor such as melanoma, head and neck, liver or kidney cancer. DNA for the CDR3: TGTGCCAGCAGTCGGGGGGAAGAGACCCAGTACTTC. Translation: CASSRGEETQYF.